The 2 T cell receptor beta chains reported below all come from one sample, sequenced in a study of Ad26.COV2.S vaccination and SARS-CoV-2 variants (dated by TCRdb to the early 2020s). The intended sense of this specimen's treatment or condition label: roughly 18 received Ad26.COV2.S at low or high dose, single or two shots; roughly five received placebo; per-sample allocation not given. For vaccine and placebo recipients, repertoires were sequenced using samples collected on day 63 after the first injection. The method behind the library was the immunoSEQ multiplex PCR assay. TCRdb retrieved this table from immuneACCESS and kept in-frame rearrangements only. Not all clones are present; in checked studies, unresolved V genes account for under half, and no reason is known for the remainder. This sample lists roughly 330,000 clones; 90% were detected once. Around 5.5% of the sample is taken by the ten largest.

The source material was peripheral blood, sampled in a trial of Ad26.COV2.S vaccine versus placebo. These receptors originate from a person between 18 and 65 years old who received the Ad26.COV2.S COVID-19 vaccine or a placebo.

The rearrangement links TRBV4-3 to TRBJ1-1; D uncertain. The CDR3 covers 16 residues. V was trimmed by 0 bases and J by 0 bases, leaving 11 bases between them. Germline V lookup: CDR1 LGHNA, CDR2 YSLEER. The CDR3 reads CASSQDQTTMNTEAFF. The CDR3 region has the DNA TGCGCCAGCAGCCAAGACCAGACAACCATGAACACTGAAGCTTTCTTT.

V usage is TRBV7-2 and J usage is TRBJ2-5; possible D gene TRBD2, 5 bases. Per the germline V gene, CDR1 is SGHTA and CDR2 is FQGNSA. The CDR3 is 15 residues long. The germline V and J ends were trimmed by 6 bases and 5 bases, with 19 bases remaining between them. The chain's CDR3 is CASSPDPPGGETQYF. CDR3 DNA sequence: TGTGCCAGCAGTCCTGACCCTCCCGGCGGGGAGACCCAGTACTTC.